This TCR beta chain was found in a study of OX40 agonist ivuxolimab in advanced cancers. Background on the study: Hepatocellular carcinoma, melanoma, renal cell or head and neck cancer affected the dose-escalation patients. Study outcomes and limitations: Average numbers of expanded clones were greater in CD8+ T cells than in CD4+. The 0.1-3.0 mg/kg partial responders had among the lowest clonal expansion.

Repertoires were generated with immunoSEQ multiplex PCR, while TCRdb's copy carries only in-frame clones and drops some. The data hold about 22,000 clones, with around four fifths observed a single time. The CDR3 consists of 14 residues. Germline CDR1 is SGHDT and CDR2 is YYEEEE. Trimming stripped 4 bases from V and 0 bases from J, with 11 bases between. About this clone: Its antigen is undetermined.

The receptor was derived from an adult with an advanced solid tumor such as melanoma, head and neck, liver or kidney cancer. V is TRBV5-6 and J is TRBJ2-7; either TRBD1 or TRBD2 may fit D (6 bases each). The sequences come from CD4+ or CD8+ T cells sorted from blood, collected in a trial of the OX40 agonist ivuxolimab. The CDR3 here is CASSPEGDSYEQYF. The CDR3 coding sequence is TGTGCCAGCAGCCCGGAGGGGGACTCCTACGAGCAGTACTTC.